These 24 T cell receptor beta chains came from one sample sequenced in a study of T cells in Graves' hyperthyroidism and ophthalmopathy. Regions amplified from RNA transcripts were the TCR beta CDR3 regions. First-round RT-PCR with HTBI primers amplified the TCR CDR3 region. TCRdb passed the multiplex PCR reads through MiXCR, listing each CDR3 protein once. Found here are about 720,000 distinct CDR3 sequences, 18% of them singletons; the top ten hold over 15%. Sequencing was performed on blood. The receptors come from a woman in her forties or fifties with Graves' hyperthyroidism that later progressed to Graves' ophthalmopathy.

The sample holds a few counts of this clonotype. The DNA for the CDR3 is TGTGCCAGCAGTGATTCTACTGGCGGGGGAACAGATACGCAGTATTTT. Protein: CASSDSTGGGTDTQYF. The chain carries TRBV6-1 and TRBJ2-3, with 7 bases lining up with TRBD2. The CDR3 loop spans 16 amino acids. Germline V gives CDR1 MNHNS, CDR2 SASEGT. Trimming took 3 bases from V and 3 from J; bases not matched to a gene: 9.

V and J are TRBV20-1 and TRBJ2-1, with 7 bases matching TRBD1. The CDR3 contains 14 residues. CDR1 is DFQATT and CDR2 is SNEGSKA in the germline V gene (reference sequence). Germline trimming cut 7 bases from V and 2 bases from J; bases unmatched to any gene: 8. This chain's CDR3 is CSGTGAPTYNEQFF. The CDR3 DNA is TGCAGTGGTACAGGGGCACCCACCTACAATGAGCAGTTCTTC.

This clonotype was counted a single time. The chain recombines TRBV20-1 with TRBJ1-5; TRBD1 is a possible D gene (6 bases). CDR3 length equals 15 residues. V shed 0 bases and J shed 7 bases, with 16 bases lying between them. Germline CDR1 and CDR2: DFQATT and SNEGSKA (reference sequence). The CDR3 sequence is CSARDLQGGGQPQHF. The DNA for the CDR3 is TGCAGTGCTAGAGATCTACAGGGTGGAGGCCAGCCCCAGCATTTT.

In its sample, this clonotype was seen many times. The chain carries TRBV12-3 or TRBV12-4 and TRBJ2-7, with D possibly matching TRBD1 (6 bases). V lost 3 bases and J 4 bases, leaving 10 bases between the germline ends. The CDR3 is 13 residues long. Here the CDR3 reads CASSFGQLYEQYF. The DNA for the CDR3 is TGTGCCAGCAGTTTCGGACAGCTTTACGAGCAGTACTTC.

The chain is built from TRBV12-5 and TRBJ1-4, with D possibly being TRBD1 (6 bases). There are 13 residues in the CDR3. V gave up 4 bases and J gave up 7 bases, with 10 bases separating them. Germline CDR1 LGHNT, CDR2 FRNRAP. CDR3: CASGSGAGEKLFF. The CDR3 nucleotides are TGTGCTAGTGGTTCGGGGGCAGGTGAAAAACTGTTTTTT.

This clonotype was seen at least ten times. The gene calls are TRBV20-1 and TRBJ1-5; maybe TRBD1 (6 bases). Germline assignment: CDR1 DFQATT and CDR2 SNEGSKA (reference sequence). Trimming took 3 bases from V and 5 from J, leaving 14 bases between them. There are 14 residues in the CDR3. The CDR3 DNA sequence: TGCAGTGCTAGCGACGTGGCAGGGGATCAGCCCCAGCATTTT. It encodes CSASDVAGDQPQHF.

The chain carries TRBV20-1 and TRBJ2-7, with a tentative D call TRBD2 (6 bases). V was pared by 1 base and J by 2 bases, with 18 bases between. The CDR3 is made up of 16 amino acids. CDR1 is DFQATT, CDR2 SNEGSKA, per germline (reference sequence). The CDR3, as DNA: TGCAGTGCTAGAGGACTACAGGAGGGCTCTACCTACGAGCAGTACTTC. Translated, it gives CSARGLQEGSTYEQYF.

The chain carries TRBV9 and TRBJ2-7; possible D gene TRBD1, 5 bases. The CDR3 length is 13 residues. Trimming pared 1 base from V and 5 bases from J, leaving 10 bases between. In germline, CDR1 is SGDLS, CDR2 YYNGEE. CDR3 nucleotides: TGTGCCAGCAGCGTAAATAAAGGGGACGAGCAGTACTTC. Translation: CASSVNKGDEQYF.

This chain joins TRBV19 and TRBJ2-5; TRBD2 is a possible D gene (5 bases). The V end lost 1 base, the J end lost 1 base, and 7 bases lay between the germline ends. Germline CDR1 LNHDA, CDR2 SQIVND (reference sequence). CDR3 size: 14 residues. The CDR3 nucleotides read TGTGCCAGTAGTATAGCTGGACTCCAAGAGACCCAGTACTTC. Its protein is CASSIAGLQETQYF.

This clonotype was counted a few times. The chain employs TRBV2 and TRBJ2-6, with no clear D. The CDR3 is made up of 13 amino acids. Between the trimmed V and J ends, which lost 7 bases and 3 bases, there was a span of 7 bases. Germline CDR1 reads SNHLY; CDR2 reads FYNNEI. In nucleotides, the CDR3 is TGTGCCAGCATAGTAGGTGGGGCCAACGTCCTGACTTTC. Its protein product is CASIVGGANVLTF.

In regard to this clonotype: This may be a read error: a much more frequent sequence differs by one nucleotide. The V gene is TRBV3-1, the J gene TRBJ2-4, with a tentative D call TRBD1 (6 bases). Germline V CDR1 and CDR2: LGHDT, YNNKEL (reference sequence). Trimming removed 3 bases from V and 13 bases from J, with 13 bases in between. This CDR3 contains 12 residues. Here the CDR3 reads CASSHHGDKQYF. CDR3 in DNA: TGTGCCAGCAGCCACCACGGGGACAAACAGTACTTC. The whole variable domain, remainder taken from reference TRBV3-1 and TRBJ2-4, is DTAVSQTPKYLVTQMGNDKSIKCEQNLGHDTMYWYKQDSKKFLKIMFSYNNKELIINETVPNRFSPKSPDKAHLNLHINSLELGDSAVYFCASSHHGDKQYFGAGTRLSVL.

This clonotype was observed many times. The chain joins TRBV30 to TRBJ2-1; D is ambiguous. The CDR3 has 11 residues. Germline V gives CDR1 GTSNPN, CDR2 SVGIG (reference sequence). Trimming pared 0 bases from V and 4 bases from J, leaving 1 base between. The CDR3 region is CAWSVYNEQFF. The CDR3, as DNA: TGTGCCTGGAGTGTGTACAATGAGCAGTTCTTC.

This chain uses TRBV19 with TRBJ2-3, with TRBD1 as a possible D gene (6 bases). The germline gives CDR1 LNHDA, CDR2 SQIVND (reference sequence). The ends were cut back, 8 bases at V and 2 bases at J, with 23 bases in the middle. CDR3 length equals 17 residues. CDR3 in DNA: TGTGCCAGTGAGGGGAGTTTTACAGGGACCCTCACAGATACGCAGTATTTT. Amino acid sequence: CASEGSFTGTLTDTQYF.

In this sample, this clonotype turned up many times. The chain couples TRBV20-1 to TRBJ2-3; 9 nucleotides align to TRBD1. This CDR3 has 15 amino acids. Per germline, CDR1 DFQATT and CDR2 SNEGSKA (reference sequence). The ends lost 3 bases at V and 0 bases at J; junction bases unmatched: 4. The CDR3 sequence is CSASRQGVSTDTQYF. The CDR3 coding sequence is TGCAGTGCTAGTCGACAGGGGGTTAGCACAGATACGCAGTATTTT.

The V call is TRBV29-1, the J call TRBJ1-2; 7 bases line up with TRBD1. The germline V gene has CDR1 SQVTM and CDR2 ANQGSEA. Losses at the gene ends were 7 bases for V and 0 bases for J; bases not matched to a gene: 2. CDR3 length equals 12 residues. This CDR3 reads CSAGTANYGYTF. In DNA form, the CDR3 reads TGCAGCGCCGGGACAGCTAACTATGGCTACACCTTC.

This clonotype was seen a handful of times. This sequence joins TRBV5-8 and TRBJ1-2; D remains unclear. The CDR3 consists of 15 residues. V was trimmed by 0 bases and J by 4 bases, leaving 13 bases between them. Germline-derived CDR1 and CDR2 are SGHTS and YDEGEE. CDR3 sequence reads: CASSLADEGPYGYTF. The CDR3 region has the DNA TGTGCCAGCAGCTTGGCCGATGAGGGTCCCTATGGCTACACCTTC.

The rearrangement links TRBV6-9 to TRBJ2-1; D gene ambiguous. V was pared by 3 bases and J by 4 bases, with 7 bases between. CDR1 is MNHGY, CDR2 SVAAGI, per germline. The CDR3 totals 13 residues. CDR3: CASSYAGYNEQFF. The CDR3 region has the DNA TGTGCCAGCAGTTACGCCGGGTACAATGAGCAGTTCTTC.

The gene calls are TRBV6-1 and TRBJ1-2; perhaps TRBD1 as D (5 bases). V lost 2 bases, J lost 8 bases, and 18 bases lay in between. This CDR3 has 15 amino acids. Germline V CDR1 and CDR2: MNHNS, SASEGT. CDR3 nucleotide sequence: TGTGCCAGCAGTGAATACGGCAGGAGGGGTTACGGCTACACCTTC. It encodes CASSEYGRRGYGYTF.

This clonotype was observed many times. Here the CDR3 reads CASSQEVSKNIQYF. As DNA, the CDR3 is TGTGCCAGCAGCCAAGAGGTCTCCAAAAACATTCAGTACTTC. This chain links TRBV3-1 with TRBJ2-4; D is uncertain. The CDR3 consists of 14 residues. CDR1 LGHDT and CDR2 YNNKEL come from the germline V gene (reference sequence). With 0 bases removed from V and 2 bases from J, the gap between germline ends came to 5 bases.

The CDR3: CASSKHSGAKNIQYF. As DNA, the CDR3 is TGTGCCAGCAGCAAACATAGTGGTGCCAAAAACATTCAGTACTTC. The gene calls are TRBV12-3 or TRBV12-4 and TRBJ2-4, with unresolved D. V was clipped by 6 bases and J by 1 base, with 13 bases between them. This CDR3 is 15 amino acids long.

This chain joins TRBV20-1 and TRBJ1-6; D ambiguous. The germline CDR1 and CDR2 sequences are DFQATT and SNEGSKA (reference sequence). This CDR3 spans 13 amino acids. V lost 6 bases to trimming and J lost 7 bases, with 13 bases between them. CDR3 sequence reads: CSAGEGENSPLHF. In nucleotides, the CDR3 is TGCAGTGCAGGTGAGGGAGAGAATTCACCCCTCCACTTT.

This rearrangement joins TRBV7-2 to TRBJ2-1; 7 bases are a match to TRBD1. The CDR3 loop spans 14 amino acids. V dropped 5 bases and J dropped 5; count of bases not matched to a gene: 6. Germline V lookup: CDR1 SGHTA, CDR2 FQGNSA. CDR3 protein: CASSKWDSNNEQFF. As DNA, the CDR3 is TGTGCCAGCAGCAAATGGGACAGTAACAATGAGCAGTTCTTC.

This sequence joins TRBV5-1 and TRBJ2-5; TRBD2 might be the D (5 bases). V was shortened by 0 bases and J by 4 bases, with 25 bases between the two germline ends. Germline V CDR1 and CDR2: SGHRS, YFSETQ. The CDR3 contains 19 residues. The CDR3 DNA sequence: TGCGCCAGCAGCTTGGCCGAGTACGGGATCGGGGATTTGGGAGAGACCCAGTACTTC. Protein sequence: CASSLAEYGIGDLGETQYF.

This clonotype was seen repeatedly, ten times or more. CDR3 residues: CASHGGKTGWQPQHF. The CDR3 nucleotides read TGTGCCAGCCATGGGGGTAAGACAGGCTGGCAGCCCCAGCATTTT. The chain uses TRBV6-1 and TRBJ1-5; weak D call: TRBD1 (6 bases). Trimming removed 8 bases at V and 7 bases at J, with 21 bases between. CDR1 and CDR2 from the germline V gene are MNHNS and SASEGT. This CDR3 comprises 15 residues.